This T cell receptor beta chain was captured in a study of cytomegalovirus exposure and HLA in healthy donors. For this clone: Its antigen is currently unknown.

The germline V gene has CDR1 MDHEN and CDR2 SYDVKM. The CDR3 runs 15 residues. Trimming took 6 bases from V and 3 from J; bases not matched to a gene: 7. General observations from the study: Beyond CMV serostatus, there was no information to go on about immune exposure.

Vbeta (60) and Jbeta (13) primers were used in the PCR. TCRdb keeps only in-frame clones here, not all; method: immunoSEQ multiplex PCR. Counted here are 100,000 to 120,000 clones, over 60% occurring once; the ten biggest clones make up about 2.9%. The sequence was obtained from a woman aged 55-70 years in good health and CMV-seropositive. Specimen: PBMCs. This sequence joins TRBV28 and TRBJ1-4; 7 bases match TRBD1. The CDR3: CASRPRQGSNEKLFF. In DNA form, the CDR3 reads TGTGCCAGCAGGCCCCGACAGGGCTCTAATGAAAAACTGTTTTTT.